A single sample is the source of the 29 T cell receptor beta chains below, sequenced in a study of radiotherapy plus CTLA-4 blockade in lung cancer. Only in-frame clones appear in the TCRdb table, and some are missing; sequencing was by immunoSEQ multiplex PCR. The sample includes 85,000 to 120,000 clones, about 83% seen only once; the top ten take roughly 2.3%. This material consisted of peripheral blood, taken from a patient treated with radiotherapy plus ipilimumab. These receptors came from a human donor with non-small cell lung cancer that progressed on radiotherapy plus ipilimumab. Some clones in this sample may be carry-over from other donors' samples.

The rearrangement joins TRBV6-5 to TRBJ1-1, with D tentatively TRBD1 (5 bases). The germline gives CDR1 MNHEY, CDR2 SVGAGI. Trimming cost V 3 bases and J 5 bases, with 10 bases left between them. The CDR3 has 13 residues. CDR3: CASSYQGGTEAFF. CDR3 DNA: TGTGCCAGCAGTTATCAGGGAGGGACTGAAGCTTTCTTT.

The genes are TRBV7-9 and TRBJ1-3, with TRBD1 identical over 8 bases. The length of the CDR3 is 16 residues. V shed 3 bases and J 3 bases; nucleotides not matched to a gene: 7. Germline V CDR1 and CDR2: SEHNR, FQNEAQ (reference sequence). CDR3 region: CASSFVQGALGNTIYF. CDR3 sequence (DNA): TGTGCCAGCAGCTTTGTTCAGGGGGCTCTTGGAAACACCATATATTTT.

This clone was recorded once. The chain couples TRBV4-3 to TRBJ1-5; 8 positions agree with TRBD1. The CDR3 consists of 13 residues. Germline V gene lookup returns CDR1 LGHNA and CDR2 YSLEER. V was pared by 5 bases and J by 7 bases, with 4 bases of the junction left unmatched. The CDR3 protein is CASSSGQDQPQHF. CDR3 in DNA: TGCGCCAGCAGCTCGGGACAGGACCAGCCCCAGCATTTT.

The V gene is TRBV4-1, the J gene TRBJ2-7; the D call may be TRBD1 or TRBD2 (5 bases each). The CDR3 loop spans 15 amino acids. V lost 1 base, J lost 4 bases, and 14 bases lay in between. Germline lookup yields CDR1 MGHRA and CDR2 YSYEKL. This CDR3 reads CASSQVGDGTYEQYF. CDR3 coding DNA: TGCGCCAGCAGCCAAGTTGGGGACGGCACTTACGAGCAGTACTTC.

CDR3 sequence reads: CASSVAETGDQPQHF. The CDR3 DNA sequence: TGTGCCAGCAGCGTAGCTGAGACAGGGGACCAGCCCCAGCATTTT. The rearrangement joins TRBV9 to TRBJ1-5; TRBD1 matches 8 bases. V lost 0 bases, J lost 7 bases, and 6 bases stayed unmatched. Germline V gives CDR1 SGDLS, CDR2 YYNGEE. This CDR3 spans 15 amino acids.

This chain connects TRBV29-1 to TRBJ2-1; tentatively, D is TRBD1 (5 bases). The V end was cut by 1 base, the J end by 7 bases, with 14 bases between. Germline V gene sequence: CDR1 SQVTM, CDR2 ANQGSEA. CDR3 length: 14 residues. The CDR3 here is CSVEAPGLRNEQFF. The CDR3 DNA sequence: TGCAGCGTTGAAGCGCCAGGGCTTCGGAATGAGCAGTTCTTC.

V and J are TRBV11-3 and TRBJ2-7, with D unresolved. V was cut by 4 bases and J by 7 bases, with 8 bases left in between. CDR1 SGHNT and CDR2 YENEEA come from the germline V gene. The CDR3 has 11 amino acids. CDR3 in DNA: TGTGCCAGCAGCTCACAGCTTGAGCAGTACTTC. Translated, it gives CASSSQLEQYF.

The chain uses TRBV27 and TRBJ1-2, with 12 bases aligning to TRBD1. V was pared by 5 bases and J by 5 bases, with 6 bases of the junction left unmatched. The CDR3 runs 15 residues. Germline CDR1 is MNHEY and CDR2 is SMNVEV (reference sequence). This CDR3 is CASSLGTGGRYGYTF. The CDR3, as DNA: TGTGCCAGCAGTCTCGGGACAGGGGGCCGGTATGGCTACACCTTC.

This sequence joins TRBV9 and TRBJ1-1; D not resolved. CDR1 is SGDLS, CDR2 YYNGEE, per germline. This CDR3 is built from 15 residues. Trimming shortened V by 0 bases and J by 0 bases, and 9 bases separated the two germline ends. CDR3 nucleotide sequence: TGTGCCAGCAGCGTAGGGTGGGCTATGAACACTGAAGCTTTCTTT. Translated, it gives CASSVGWAMNTEAFF.

The chain uses TRBV28 and TRBJ1-2, with 7 bases lining up with TRBD1. The germline V gene has CDR1 MDHEN and CDR2 SYDVKM. The CDR3 is made up of 13 amino acids. Germline trimming cut 4 bases from V and 4 bases from J; bases unmatched to any gene: 3. CDR3 coding DNA: TGTGCCAGCAGTTACAGGGGTTTCTATGGCTACACCTTC. Its protein is CASSYRGFYGYTF.

This chain joins TRBV10-3 and TRBJ2-5; D is unclear. The CDR3 runs to 13 residues. In germline, CDR1 is ENHRY, CDR2 SYGVKD. V lost 7 bases and J lost 7, with 16 bases in between. The CDR3 bases are TGTGCCATCAAGGACCAAGGTCGAGTGACCCAGTACTTC. This translates into CAIKDQGRVTQYF.

The V and J genes are TRBV18 and TRBJ1-4, with TRBD1 matching 11 bases. CDR1 and CDR2 (germline): KGHSH, LQKENI. The CDR3 is 16 amino acids. With 0 bases clipped from V and 7 bases from J, the junction kept 4 bases outside the gene matches. The DNA for the CDR3 is TGTGCCAGCTCACCACCGAGGACAGGGGGCGTTGAAAAACTGTTTTTT. Translation: CASSPPRTGGVEKLFF.

The chain couples TRBV5-1 to TRBJ2-2, with D maybe TRBD1 (5 bases). V gave up 3 bases and J gave up 1 base, with 7 bases separating them. The CDR3 is 14 amino acids. The germline V gene encodes CDR1 SGHRS and CDR2 YFSETQ. CDR3 nucleotide sequence: TGCGCCAGCAGCTCTCAGGGGAACACCGGGGAGCTGTTTTTT. Translation gives CASSSQGNTGELFF. Together with reference TRBV5-1 and TRBJ2-2, the CDR3 gives the full variable domain: KAGVTQTPRYLIKTRGQQVTLSCSPISGHRSVSWYQQTPGQGLQFLFEYFSETQRNKGNFPGRFSGRQFSNSRSEMNVSTLELGDSALYLCASSSQGNTGELFFGEGSRLTVL.

As for this clone: One end of the junction does not line up with germline, which may come from a read error. The same CDR3 also results from other DNA sequences found in this sample. J is TRBJ1-1 and V is TRBV4-1, with D tentatively TRBD1 (5 bases). Per the germline V gene, CDR1 is MGHRA and CDR2 is YSYEKL. The CDR3 is 12 amino acids. The CDR3 loop reads CASSQEDTEAFF. Written as DNA, the CDR3 is TGCGCCAGCAGCCAAGAGGACACTGAAGCTTTTTTT.

The chain links TRBV5-1 to TRBJ2-7; TRBD1 agrees at 7 bases. The trim removed 0 bases at V and 0 bases at J, leaving 15 bases unmatched. The CDR3 loop spans 19 amino acids. Germline V gene sequence: CDR1 SGHRS, CDR2 YFSETQ. CDR3 loop: CASSLVGDSSGPSSYEQYF. CDR3 coding DNA: TGCGCCAGCAGCTTGGTTGGGGACAGCTCAGGCCCCTCCTCCTACGAGCAGTACTTC. Full variable domain (outside the CDR3, taken from reference TRBV5-1 and TRBJ2-7): KAGVTQTPRYLIKTRGQQVTLSCSPISGHRSVSWYQQTPGQGLQFLFEYFSETQRNKGNFPGRFSGRQFSNSRSEMNVSTLELGDSALYLCASSLVGDSSGPSSYEQYFGPGTRLTVT.

The chain recombines TRBV9 with TRBJ2-1; tentative D call: TRBD2 (5 bases). The germline V and J ends were trimmed by 0 bases and 0 bases, with 10 bases remaining between them. CDR3 length: 16 residues. CDR1 is SGDLS and CDR2 is YYNGEE in the germline V gene. The CDR3 region has the DNA TGTGCCAGCAGCGTAGGAGGGCATAGCTCCTACAATGAGCAGTTCTTC. This codes for CASSVGGHSSYNEQFF.

The chain is built from TRBV5-1 and TRBJ2-1; 7 bases line up with TRBD2. Germline assignment: CDR1 SGHRS and CDR2 YFSETQ. The CDR3 loop spans 15 amino acids. J was trimmed by 6 bases and V by 0 bases; bases with no gene match: 6. The CDR3 bases are TGCGCCAGCAGCTTGGCCCGCGGGGGTCTCAATGAGCAGTTCTTC. It yields the protein CASSLARGGLNEQFF. Looking up the rest from reference TRBV5-1 and TRBJ2-1 gives the full variable domain: KAGVTQTPRYLIKTRGQQVTLSCSPISGHRSVSWYQQTPGQGLQFLFEYFSETQRNKGNFPGRFSGRQFSNSRSEMNVSTLELGDSALYLCASSLARGGLNEQFFGPGTRLTVL.

The chain joins TRBV7-8 to TRBJ2-3; tentative D call: TRBD1 (6 bases). The CDR3 is 13 residues long. V was pared by 3 bases and J by 5 bases, with 9 bases between. Germline V lookup: CDR1 SGHVS, CDR2 FQNEAQ. The CDR3 DNA sequence: TGTGCCAGCAGCTTTGGGGGCGGAGATACGCAGTATTTT. This encodes CASSFGGGDTQYF.

This clone was observed a few times. The chain has TRBV7-2 and TRBJ1-4; a weak D match, TRBD1 (6 bases). The CDR3 is 15 residues long. From germline, CDR1 is SGHTA and CDR2 FQGNSA. Trimming cost V 1 base and J 8 bases, with 14 bases left between them. The CDR3 DNA reads as TGTGCCAGCAGCTTAGAAGGCAGGGGAGCGGAAAAACTGTTTTTT. Encoded protein: CASSLEGRGAEKLFF.

The chain links TRBV4-1 to TRBJ2-5, with D tentatively TRBD2 (7 bases). CDR1 is MGHRA and CDR2 is YSYEKL in the germline V gene. This CDR3 contains 19 residues. V shed 0 bases and J shed 2 bases, with 22 bases lying between them. CDR3 nucleotide sequence: TGCGCCAGCAGCCAAGATACCAACGGGGGGCGGCTGCTGCAAGAGACCCAGTACTTC. This translates into CASSQDTNGGRLLQETQYF.

A single count supports this clone. This chain uses TRBV7-6 with TRBJ2-1; maybe TRBD2 (6 bases). The CDR3 consists of 12 residues. Per germline, CDR1 SGHVS and CDR2 FNYEAQ. V was trimmed by 5 bases and J by 12 bases, leaving 14 bases between them. In DNA, the CDR3 is TGTGCCAGCAGCATCTACACCGGGAGGCAGTTCTTC. It yields the protein CASSIYTGRQFF. The entire variable domain, with the rest obtained from reference TRBV7-6 and TRBJ2-1, is as follows: GAGVSQSPRYKVTKRGQDVALRCDPISGHVSLYWYRQALGQGPEFLTYFNYEAQQDKSGLPNDRFSAERPEGSISTLTIQRTEQRDSAMYRCASSIYTGRQFFGPGTRLTVL.

This clone was found a few times. V gene TRBV15 combines with J gene TRBJ2-7; 10 nucleotides agree with TRBD1. The CDR3 totals 15 residues. Trimming at V came to 5 bases and at J to 4 bases, leaving 8 bases not matched to a gene. Germline assignment: CDR1 LNHNV and CDR2 YYDKDF (reference sequence). The CDR3 sequence: CATSRDRGREYEQYF. The DNA of the CDR3 is TGTGCCACCAGCCGGGACAGGGGACGAGAATACGAGCAGTACTTC.

As concerns this clone: Relative to the germline gene, one junction end is altered; a read error may explain this. The genes are TRBV4-3 and TRBJ1-2; a possible D gene is TRBD1 (6 bases). This CDR3 contains 15 residues. Germline V lookup: CDR1 LGHNA, CDR2 YSLEER. The CDR3 region has the DNA TGCACCAGCAGCCCCGACAGGCAAAAAATCTATGGCTACACCTTC. Encoded protein: CTSSPDRQKIYGYTF.

The chain uses TRBV9 and TRBJ1-4; D is unclear. The CDR3 extends over 14 amino acids. Germline V gene sequence: CDR1 SGDLS, CDR2 YYNGEE. The V gene lost 2 bases and the J gene lost 8 bases, with 13 bases spanning the gap. As DNA, the CDR3 is TGTGCCAGCAGCGTCCTCAGCCAGGACGAAAAACTGTTTTTT. The encoded protein is CASSVLSQDEKLFF.

The CDR3 DNA reads as TGCGCCAGCAGTAAGTACTGGGGGCACAGACCCTACGAGCAGTACTTC. It translates to CASSKYWGHRPYEQYF. This chain uses TRBV23-1 with TRBJ2-7; possible D gene TRBD1, 6 bases. TRBV23-1 counts as an open reading frame of uncertain function. CDR3 length: 16 residues. V lost 5 bases to trimming and J lost 2 bases, with 19 bases between them.

This sequence joins TRBV5-1 and TRBJ2-1; 11 bases agree with TRBD2. Germline CDR1 and CDR2: SGHRS and YFSETQ. CDR3 size: 17 residues. Trimming at V came to 3 bases and at J to 1 base, leaving 6 bases not matched to a gene. CDR3 sequence (DNA): TGCGCCAGCAGCTCGGTAGCGGGGGGGATATCCTACAATGAGCAGTTCTTC. Its protein product is CASSSVAGGISYNEQFF.

The rearrangement uses TRBV6-5 and TRBJ2-1; D is perhaps TRBD2 (5 bases). Germline loops: CDR1 MNHEY, CDR2 SVGAGI. The CDR3 sequence is 14 residues long. Trimming left V 2 bases short and J 2 bases short, with 7 bases between. The CDR3 DNA follows: TGTGCCAGCAGTTACCCCGGGACCTACAATGAGCAGTTCTTC. It is translated as CASSYPGTYNEQFF.

This clone was seen a handful of times. The chain has TRBV7-2 and TRBJ2-7; D is possibly TRBD1 (5 bases). Germline V gene sequence: CDR1 SGHTA, CDR2 FQGNSA. The CDR3 loop spans 12 amino acids. Trimming left V 1 base short and J 4 bases short, with 5 bases between. The CDR3 loop reads CASSLGQYEQYF. The CDR3 DNA reads TGTGCCAGCAGCTTAGGACAGTACGAGCAGTACTTC.

This clone was counted once. The V call is TRBV7-9, the J call TRBJ2-7; D is unresolved. CDR3 length: 11 amino acids. CDR1 SEHNR and CDR2 FQNEAQ come from the germline V gene (reference sequence). Deletions cut 4 bases from V and 3 bases from J, with 4 bases between. The CDR3 is CASSSYYEQYF. In DNA form, the CDR3 reads TGTGCCAGCAGCTCCTACTACGAGCAGTACTTC.